Below, one TCR beta chain is given with its context. The data belong to a study of blood T cell repertoires in COVID-19. Turning to the study itself: Spain, Italy and the United States supplied samples that represented acute and convalescent COVID-19. T cells, B-cell-depleted T cells, or PBMCs provided the cDNA or gDNA that served as material.

The method was immunoSEQ multiplex PCR; TCRdb's version includes in-frame clones alone and lacks a portion of them. Of approximately 250,000 clones in the sample, 82% were seen once. The trim removed 4 bases at V and 4 bases at J, leaving 8 bases unmatched. Germline lookup yields CDR1 KGHDR and CDR2 SFDVKD. The CDR3 is made up of 15 amino acids. Sequencing used PBMCs or T cells enriched from blood (not recorded which). This chain uses TRBV24-1 with TRBJ1-2; 7 bases are shared with TRBD1. The clonotype was recovered from a man aged 40-50 years who had recovered from COVID-19. CDR3: CATSDKGTVPYGYTF. As DNA, the CDR3 is TGTGCCACCAGTGACAAAGGGACAGTACCCTATGGCTACACCTTC.